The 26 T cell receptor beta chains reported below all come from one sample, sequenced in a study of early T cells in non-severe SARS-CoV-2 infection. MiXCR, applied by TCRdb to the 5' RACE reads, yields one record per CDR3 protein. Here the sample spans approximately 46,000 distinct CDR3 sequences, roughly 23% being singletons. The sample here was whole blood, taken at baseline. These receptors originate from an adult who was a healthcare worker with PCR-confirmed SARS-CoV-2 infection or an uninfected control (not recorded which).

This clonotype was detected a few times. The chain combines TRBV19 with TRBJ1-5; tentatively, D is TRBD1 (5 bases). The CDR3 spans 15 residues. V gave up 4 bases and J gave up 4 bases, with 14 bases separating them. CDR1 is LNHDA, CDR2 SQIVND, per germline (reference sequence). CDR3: CASSKRDFGNQPQHF. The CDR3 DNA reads TGTGCCAGTAGTAAAAGGGACTTCGGTAATCAGCCCCAGCATTTT.

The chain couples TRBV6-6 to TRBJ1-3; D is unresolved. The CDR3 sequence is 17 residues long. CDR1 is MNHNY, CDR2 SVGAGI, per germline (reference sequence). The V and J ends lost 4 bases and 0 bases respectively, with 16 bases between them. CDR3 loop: CASSLNRGGYSGNTIYF. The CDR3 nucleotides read TGTGCCAGCAGTTTAAACCGAGGTGGCTACTCTGGAAACACCATATATTTT.

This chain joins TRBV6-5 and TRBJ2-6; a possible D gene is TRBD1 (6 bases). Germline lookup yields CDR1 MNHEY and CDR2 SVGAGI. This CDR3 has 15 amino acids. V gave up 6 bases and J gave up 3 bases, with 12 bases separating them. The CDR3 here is CASRSQGYGANVLTF. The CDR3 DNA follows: TGTGCCAGCAGATCACAGGGTTATGGGGCCAACGTCCTGACTTTC.

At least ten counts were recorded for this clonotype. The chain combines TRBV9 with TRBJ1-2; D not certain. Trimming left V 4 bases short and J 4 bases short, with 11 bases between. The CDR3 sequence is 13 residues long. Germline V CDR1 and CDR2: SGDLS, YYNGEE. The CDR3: CASSSFIAYGYTF. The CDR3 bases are TGTGCCAGCAGCTCATTTATCGCCTATGGCTACACCTTC. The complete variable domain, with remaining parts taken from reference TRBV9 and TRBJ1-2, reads DSGVTQTPKHLITATGQRVTLRCSPRSGDLSVYWYQQSLDQGLQFLIQYYNGEERAKGNILERFSAQQFPDLHSELNLSSLELGDSALYFCASSSFIAYGYTFGSGTRLTVV.

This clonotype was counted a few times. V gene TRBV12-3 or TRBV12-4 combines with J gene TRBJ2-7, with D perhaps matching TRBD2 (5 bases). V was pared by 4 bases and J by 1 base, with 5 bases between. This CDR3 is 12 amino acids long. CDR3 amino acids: CASSSGSYEQYF. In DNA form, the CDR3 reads TGTGCCAGCAGTTCGGGATCCTACGAGCAGTACTTC.

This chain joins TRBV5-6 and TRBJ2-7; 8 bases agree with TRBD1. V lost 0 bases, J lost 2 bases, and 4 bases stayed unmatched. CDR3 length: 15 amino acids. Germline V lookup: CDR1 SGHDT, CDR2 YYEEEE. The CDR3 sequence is CASSLGQGQAYEQYF. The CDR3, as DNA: TGTGCCAGCAGCTTGGGACAGGGGCAAGCCTACGAGCAGTACTTC.

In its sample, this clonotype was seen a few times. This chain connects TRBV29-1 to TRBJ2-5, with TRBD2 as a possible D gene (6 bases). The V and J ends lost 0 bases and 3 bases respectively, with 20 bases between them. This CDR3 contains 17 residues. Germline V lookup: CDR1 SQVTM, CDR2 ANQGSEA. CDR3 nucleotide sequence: TGCAGCGTTGAAGATCCTATCGGGGTAGCGGAGAAAGAGACCCAGTACTTC. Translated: CSVEDPIGVAEKETQYF.

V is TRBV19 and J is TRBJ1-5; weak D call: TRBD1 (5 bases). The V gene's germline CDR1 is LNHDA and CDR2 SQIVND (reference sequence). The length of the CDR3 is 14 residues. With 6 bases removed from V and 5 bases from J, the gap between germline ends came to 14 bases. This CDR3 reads CASRKGGGYQPQHF. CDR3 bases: TGTGCCAGTAGAAAAGGCGGGGGATATCAGCCCCAGCATTTT.

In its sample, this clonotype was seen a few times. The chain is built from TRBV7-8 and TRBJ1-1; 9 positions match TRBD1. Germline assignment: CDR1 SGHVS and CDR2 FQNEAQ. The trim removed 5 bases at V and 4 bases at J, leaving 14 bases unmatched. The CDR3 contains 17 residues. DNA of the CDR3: TGTGCCAGCAGCCTACAAGGACAGGGGCGAGGGAGCACTGAAGCTTTCTTT. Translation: CASSLQGQGRGSTEAFF.

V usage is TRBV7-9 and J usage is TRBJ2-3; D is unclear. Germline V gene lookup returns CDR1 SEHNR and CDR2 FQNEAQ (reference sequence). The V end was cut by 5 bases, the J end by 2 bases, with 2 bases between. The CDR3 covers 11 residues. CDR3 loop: CASSPTDTQYF. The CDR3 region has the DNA TGTGCCAGCAGCCCCACAGATACGCAGTATTTT.

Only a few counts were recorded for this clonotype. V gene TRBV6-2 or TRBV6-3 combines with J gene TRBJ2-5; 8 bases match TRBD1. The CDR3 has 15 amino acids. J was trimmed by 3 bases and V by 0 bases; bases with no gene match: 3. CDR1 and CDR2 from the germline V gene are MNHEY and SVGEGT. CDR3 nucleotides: TGTGCCAGCAGTTACTCGGAGACAGGGGAAGAGACCCAGTACTTC. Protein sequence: CASSYSETGEETQYF.

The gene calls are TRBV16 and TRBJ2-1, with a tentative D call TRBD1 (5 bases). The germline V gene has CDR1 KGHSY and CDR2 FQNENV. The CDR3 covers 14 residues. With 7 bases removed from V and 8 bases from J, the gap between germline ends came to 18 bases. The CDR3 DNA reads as TGTGCCAGCACCCGTTTGGGGCAGGGTGATGAGCAGTTCTTC. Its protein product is CASTRLGQGDEQFF.

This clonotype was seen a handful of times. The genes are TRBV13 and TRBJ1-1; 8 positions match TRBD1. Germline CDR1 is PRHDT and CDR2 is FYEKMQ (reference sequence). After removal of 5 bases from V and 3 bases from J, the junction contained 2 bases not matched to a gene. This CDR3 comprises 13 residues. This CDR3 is CASSHRGDTEAFF. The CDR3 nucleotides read TGTGCCAGCAGCCACAGGGGGGACACTGAAGCTTTCTTT.

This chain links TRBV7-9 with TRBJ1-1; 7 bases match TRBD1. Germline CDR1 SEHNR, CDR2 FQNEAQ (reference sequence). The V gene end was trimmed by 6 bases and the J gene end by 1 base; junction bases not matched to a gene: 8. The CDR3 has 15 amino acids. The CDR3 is CASRQNQGGNTEAFF. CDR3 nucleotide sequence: TGTGCCAGCAGGCAAAACCAGGGGGGGAACACTGAAGCTTTCTTT.

CDR3 DNA sequence: TGTGCCAGTAGGCTAGCGGGGGAACGCAATGAGCAGTTCTTC. Encoded protein: CASRLAGERNEQFF. The J gene is TRBJ2-1, the V gene TRBV6-1; 10 bases agree with TRBD2. Germline V lookup: CDR1 MNHNS, CDR2 SASEGT. The CDR3 is 14 amino acids. V shed 9 bases, J shed 6 bases, and the junction held 8 bases outside the gene matches.

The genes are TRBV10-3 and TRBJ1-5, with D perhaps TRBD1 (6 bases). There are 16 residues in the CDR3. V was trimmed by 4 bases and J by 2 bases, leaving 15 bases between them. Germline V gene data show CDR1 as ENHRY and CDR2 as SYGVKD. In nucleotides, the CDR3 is TGTGCCATCAGTGCCTCCGGAGGGGGAGGCAATCAGCCCCAGCATTTT. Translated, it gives CAISASGGGGNQPQHF.

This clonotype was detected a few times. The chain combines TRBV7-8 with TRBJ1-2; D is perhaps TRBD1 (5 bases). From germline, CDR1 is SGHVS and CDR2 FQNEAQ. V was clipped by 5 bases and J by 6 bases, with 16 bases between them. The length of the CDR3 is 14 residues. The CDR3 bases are TGTGCCAGCAGCCAGGCACAGGAGCTACATGGCTACACCTTC. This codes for CASSQAQELHGYTF.

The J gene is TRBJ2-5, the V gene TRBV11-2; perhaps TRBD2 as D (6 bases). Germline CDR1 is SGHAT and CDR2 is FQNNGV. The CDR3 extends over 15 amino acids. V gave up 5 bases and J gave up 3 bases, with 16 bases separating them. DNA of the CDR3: TGTGCCAGCAGCCCCCCCGGGAGCTTTAAAGAGACCCAGTACTTC. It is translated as CASSPPGSFKETQYF.

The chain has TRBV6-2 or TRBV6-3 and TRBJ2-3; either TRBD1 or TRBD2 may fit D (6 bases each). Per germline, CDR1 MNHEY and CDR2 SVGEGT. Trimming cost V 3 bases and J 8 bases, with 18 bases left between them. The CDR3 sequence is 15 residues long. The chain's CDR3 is CASSYGGPSGSTQYF. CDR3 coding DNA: TGTGCCAGCAGTTATGGGGGCCCCAGCGGGTCTACGCAGTATTTT.

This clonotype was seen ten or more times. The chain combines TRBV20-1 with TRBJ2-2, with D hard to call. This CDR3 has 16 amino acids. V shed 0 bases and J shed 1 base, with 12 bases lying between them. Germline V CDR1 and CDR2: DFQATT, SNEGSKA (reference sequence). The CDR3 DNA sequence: TGCAGTGCTAGAGATGAGACGGCCCAGAACACCGGGGAGCTGTTTTTT. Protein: CSARDETAQNTGELFF.

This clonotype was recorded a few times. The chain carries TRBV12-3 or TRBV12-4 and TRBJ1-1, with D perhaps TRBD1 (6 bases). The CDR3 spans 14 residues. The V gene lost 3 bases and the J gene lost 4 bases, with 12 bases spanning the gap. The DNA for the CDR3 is TGTGCCAGCAGTTTTGTGATACAGGGCACTGAAGCTTTCTTT. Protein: CASSFVIQGTEAFF.

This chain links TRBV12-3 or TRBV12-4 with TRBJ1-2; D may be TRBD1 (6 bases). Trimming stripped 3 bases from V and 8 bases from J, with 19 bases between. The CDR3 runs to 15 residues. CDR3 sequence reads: CASSFVERGLLGYTF. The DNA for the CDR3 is TGTGCCAGCAGTTTCGTCGAGCGGGGGCTTTTAGGCTACACCTTC.

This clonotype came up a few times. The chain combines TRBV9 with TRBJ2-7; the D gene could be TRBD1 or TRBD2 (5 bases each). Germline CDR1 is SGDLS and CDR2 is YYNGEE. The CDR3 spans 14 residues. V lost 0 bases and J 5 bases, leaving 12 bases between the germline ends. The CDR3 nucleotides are TGTGCCAGCAGCGTAGTCCCAGGGAGTCACGAGCAGTACTTC. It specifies CASSVVPGSHEQYF.

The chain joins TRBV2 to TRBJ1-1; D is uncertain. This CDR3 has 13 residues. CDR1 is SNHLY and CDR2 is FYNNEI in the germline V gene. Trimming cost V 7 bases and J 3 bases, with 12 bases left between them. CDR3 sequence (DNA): TGTGCCAGCATGGTAGGAAGAGACACTGAAGCTTTCTTT. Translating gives CASMVGRDTEAFF.

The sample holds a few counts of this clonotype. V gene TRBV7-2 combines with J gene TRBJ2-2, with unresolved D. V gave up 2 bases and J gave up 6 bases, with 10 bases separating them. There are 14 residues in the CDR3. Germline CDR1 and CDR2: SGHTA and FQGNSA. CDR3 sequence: CASSLRLGPGELFF. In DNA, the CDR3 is TGTGCCAGCAGCTTACGGCTAGGTCCCGGGGAGCTGTTTTTT.

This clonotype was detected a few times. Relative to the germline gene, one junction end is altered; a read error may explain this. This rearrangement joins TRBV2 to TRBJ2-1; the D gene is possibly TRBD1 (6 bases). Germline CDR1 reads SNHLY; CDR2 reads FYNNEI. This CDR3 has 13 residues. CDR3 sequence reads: CANSAQGYNEQFF. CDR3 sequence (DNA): TGTGCCAACAGTGCCCAGGGGTACAATGAGCAGTTCTTC.